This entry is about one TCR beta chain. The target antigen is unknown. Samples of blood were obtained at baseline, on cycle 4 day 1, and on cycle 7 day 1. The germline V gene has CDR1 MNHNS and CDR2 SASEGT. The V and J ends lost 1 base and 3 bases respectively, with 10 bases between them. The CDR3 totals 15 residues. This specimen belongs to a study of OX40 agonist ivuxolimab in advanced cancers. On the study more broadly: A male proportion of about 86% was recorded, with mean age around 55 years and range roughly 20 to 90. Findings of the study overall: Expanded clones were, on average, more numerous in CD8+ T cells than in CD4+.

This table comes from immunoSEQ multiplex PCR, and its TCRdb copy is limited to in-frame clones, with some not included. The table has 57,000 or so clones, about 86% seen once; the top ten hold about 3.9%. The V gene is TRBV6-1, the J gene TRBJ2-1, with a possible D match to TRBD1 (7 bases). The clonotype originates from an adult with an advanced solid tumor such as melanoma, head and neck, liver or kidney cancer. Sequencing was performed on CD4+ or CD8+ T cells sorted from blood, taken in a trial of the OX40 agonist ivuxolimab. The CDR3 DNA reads TGTGCCAGCAGTGAAGGGCAGGGGGGCTACAATGAGCAGTTCTTC. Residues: CASSEGQGGYNEQFF.